A single sample gave rise to the 18 T cell receptor beta chains below, sequenced in a study of T cell changes during pregnancy in multiple sclerosis (dated by TCRdb to 2018 to 2020). The method was the immunoSEQ multiplex PCR assay. In its TCRdb copy, this immuneACCESS table keeps in-frame sequences only and misses some clones. Where compared with another copy, unresolved V genes explain less than half of these, and the others have no known cause. This sample comprises just under 20,000 clones, roughly nine tenths of them detected only once. The ten most abundant clones make up approximately 7.5% of the sample. Here the sequenced sample was CD8+ T cells from peripheral blood mononuclear cells, taken in the second trimester of pregnancy. Every receptor here comes from a female donor in good health, enrolled as a control in a pregnancy study.

V and J are TRBV9 and TRBJ1-1; the match to TRBD1 covers 12 bases. This CDR3 has 23 residues. Germline CDR1 SGDLS, CDR2 YYNGEE. V trimming: 0 bases; J trimming: 0 bases; junction bases outside the gene matches: 21. CDR3 coding DNA: TGTGCCAGCAGCGTAGAACTTCGGCAATACCGGGACAGGGGGCGAGGGGTGAACACTGAAGCTTTCTTT. Protein sequence: CASSVELRQYRDRGRGVNTEAFF.

The chain is built from TRBV6-1 and TRBJ1-4, with D maybe TRBD1 (5 bases). Germline CDR1 reads MNHNS; CDR2 reads SASEGT. The CDR3 contains 13 residues. V lost 8 bases and J lost 6, with 13 bases in between. CDR3 nucleotides: TGTGCCAGCTGCGGGACCGGGTATGAAAAACTGTTTTTT. This gives the protein CASCGTGYEKLFF.

This chain connects TRBV6-6 to TRBJ1-5, with unresolved D. V lost 5 bases to trimming and J lost 7 bases, with 15 bases between them. CDR1 is MNHNY and CDR2 is SVGAGI in the germline V gene (reference sequence). The length of the CDR3 is 14 residues. CDR3 DNA sequence: TGTGCCAGCAGTCCCGGGGAGGTGGACCAGCCCCAGCATTTT. Translation: CASSPGEVDQPQHF.

The chain joins TRBV28 to TRBJ2-1; 12 bases line up with TRBD2. The CDR3 has 18 residues. V was clipped by 5 bases and J by 7 bases; unmatched bases: 15. Germline assignment: CDR1 MDHEN and CDR2 SYDVKM. The CDR3 loop is CASSIGGWTSGIGNEQFF. CDR3 DNA: TGTGCCAGCAGTATCGGTGGGTGGACTAGCGGGATTGGGAATGAGCAGTTCTTC.

V usage is TRBV5-4 and J usage is TRBJ1-2; D is uncertain. V shed 4 bases and J shed 8 bases, with 24 bases lying between them. CDR1 and CDR2 (germline): SGHNT, YYREEE (reference sequence). The length of the CDR3 is 16 residues. In DNA, the CDR3 is TGTGCCAGCAGCCCCCCGGGGATGGGCAAGGCAGAAGGCTACACCTTC. It is translated as CASSPPGMGKAEGYTF.

The chain combines TRBV6-4 with TRBJ1-5, with TRBD1 matching 8 bases. There are 16 residues in the CDR3. Germline loops: CDR1 MRHNA, CDR2 SNTAGT. The V gene end was trimmed by 3 bases and the J gene end by 7 bases; junction bases not matched to a gene: 11. DNA for the CDR3: TGTGCCAGCAGTGAACAAGGACAGGGAACTTCGCAGCCCCAGCATTTT. Its protein is CASSEQGQGTSQPQHF.

This clone has just one count. The CDR3 is CASSPQRGQGAISGGYTF. The CDR3 nucleotides read TGCGCCAGCAGCCCCCAGCGGGGACAGGGGGCAATTTCGGGAGGCTACACCTTC. The chain combines TRBV4-1 with TRBJ1-2, with 12 nucleotides matching TRBD1. The CDR3 spans 18 residues. V gave up 4 bases and J gave up 8 bases; unmatched junction bases: 17. The germline V gene has CDR1 MGHRA and CDR2 YSYEKL.

Comments on this clone: This specimen includes other DNA sequences encoding the same CDR3. This chain joins TRBV7-9 and TRBJ2-7; no clear D. Trimming cost V 1 base and J 2 bases, with 3 bases left between them. This CDR3 contains 12 residues. Germline CDR1 SEHNR, CDR2 FQNEAQ (reference sequence). The CDR3 DNA sequence: TGTGCCAGCAGCTTAGTAACCTACGAGCAGTACTTC. It translates to CASSLVTYEQYF. Drawing the rest from reference TRBV7-9 and TRBJ2-7, the complete variable domain is DTGVSQNPRHKITKRGQNVTFRCDPISEHNRLYWYRQTLGQGPEFLTYFQNEAQLEKSRLLSDRFSAERPKGSFSTLEIQRTEQGDSAMYLCASSLVTYEQYFGPGTRLTVT.

This clone is medium-sized (0.01 to 0.1%). This chain uses TRBV7-5 with TRBJ2-1; the DNA was not compared with TRBD1, the D call given in the table. TRBV7-5 is recorded as a pseudogene. This CDR3 comprises 11 residues. The CDR3 protein is CARSFPSEQFF. CDR3 nucleotide sequence: TGTGCCAGAAGCTTCCCCAGTGAGCAGTTCTTC.

The rearrangement joins TRBV5-4 to TRBJ2-7; TRBD1 agrees at 7 bases. CDR1 and CDR2 (germline): SGHNT, YYREEE (reference sequence). J was trimmed by 5 bases and V by 4 bases; bases with no gene match: 3. The CDR3 is made up of 12 amino acids. The CDR3 protein is CASSPTGDEQYF. The CDR3 coding sequence is TGTGCCAGCAGCCCTACAGGGGACGAGCAGTACTTC.

The V and J genes are TRBV27 and TRBJ2-1; a possible D gene is TRBD1 (5 bases). V was clipped by 0 bases and J by 8 bases, with 11 bases between them. CDR1 and CDR2 from the germline V gene are MNHEY and SMNVEV (reference sequence). The CDR3 contains 14 residues. Here the CDR3 reads CASSLSGPRDEQFF. For the CDR3, the DNA is TGTGCCAGCAGTTTATCGGGGCCAAGAGATGAGCAGTTCTTC.

V gene TRBV5-5 combines with J gene TRBJ2-7; D remains unclear. CDR1 and CDR2 from the germline V gene are SGHKS and YYEKEE (reference sequence). Between the trimmed V and J ends, which lost 2 bases and 3 bases, there was a span of 9 bases. This CDR3 is 13 amino acids long. The CDR3 sequence: CASSFGPGYEQYF. CDR3 coding DNA: TGTGCCAGCAGCTTCGGCCCGGGCTACGAGCAGTACTTC.

Only one count was recorded for this clone. The chain carries TRBV30 and TRBJ2-7; D is uncertain. Looked up from germline, CDR1 is GTSNPN and CDR2 is SVGIG (reference sequence). The CDR3 runs to 13 residues. V gave up 8 bases and J gave up 0 bases, with 14 bases separating them. In nucleotides, the CDR3 is TGTGCCCTCCGAACGCGGAACTCCTACGAGCAGTACTTC. Translated: CALRTRNSYEQYF. The full variable domain, completed using reference TRBV30 and TRBJ2-7, is SQTIHQWPATLVQPVGSPLSLECTVEGTSNPNLYWYRQAAGRGLQLLFYSVGIGQISSEVPQNLSASRPQDRQFILSSKKLLLSDSGFYLCALRTRNSYEQYFGPGTRLTVT.

This clone was seen only a few times. V and J are TRBV19 and TRBJ2-7; 9 nucleotides match TRBD2. The V segment lost 3 bases and the J segment 5 bases; nucleotides outside the gene matches: 5. This CDR3 region has 14 residues. Germline V gene sequence: CDR1 LNHDA, CDR2 SQIVND (reference sequence). The CDR3 spells CASSIIAGAHEQYF. Here the CDR3 DNA reads TGTGCCAGTAGTATCATAGCGGGAGCCCACGAGCAGTACTTC.

The chain's CDR3 is CASSLVAGPGAYEQYF. The CDR3 DNA follows: TGTGCCAGCAGCTTGGTCGCTGGACCAGGGGCCTACGAGCAGTACTTC. This sequence joins TRBV5-6 and TRBJ2-7, with D possibly TRBD1 on 6 matching bases. The CDR3 sequence is 16 residues long. Deletions cut 0 bases from V and 2 bases from J, with 15 bases between. Germline CDR1 SGHDT, CDR2 YYEEEE.

This rearrangement joins TRBV7-9 to TRBJ2-1, with TRBD1 as a possible D gene (6 bases). This CDR3 is built from 12 residues. Germline V gene data show CDR1 as SEHNR and CDR2 as FQNEAQ (reference sequence). Trimming removed 6 bases from V and 10 bases from J, with 13 bases in between. CDR3 amino acids: CASRGGISEQFF. DNA for the CDR3: TGTGCCAGCAGAGGGGGAATCAGCGAGCAGTTCTTC.

This clone has only a few counts. The chain links TRBV28 to TRBJ2-5; possibly TRBD1 for D (6 bases). CDR1 is MDHEN and CDR2 is SYDVKM in the germline V gene. The CDR3 contains 15 residues. V was trimmed by 4 bases and J by 4 bases, leaving 16 bases between them. The CDR3, as DNA: TGTGCCAGCAGTTCTGGAGAGGGGGTAGCAGAGACCCAGTACTTC. It codes for CASSSGEGVAETQYF.

The chain employs TRBV27 and TRBJ2-7, with TRBD1 matching over 7 bases. Losses at the gene ends were 6 bases for V and 2 bases for J; bases not matched to a gene: 10. The germline CDR1 and CDR2 sequences are MNHEY and SMNVEV (reference sequence). This CDR3 has 15 amino acids. Here the CDR3 DNA reads TGTGCCAGCAGGTCCGGGACAGAAGAAACCTACGAGCAGTACTTC. Encoded protein: CASRSGTEETYEQYF.